Presented here are 27 T cell receptor beta chains from one specimen sequenced in a study of control samples from healthy donors and cancer patients. The repertoire was sequenced with immunoSEQ multiplex PCR; TCRdb's copy has only in-frame clones and lacks some. Of 100,000 or so clones listed, 92% are singletons. The sequenced material came from blood. The receptors here all came from a woman in her late teens or twenties in good health.

J is TRBJ1-6 and V is TRBV19; 8 nucleotides match TRBD1. Germline loops: CDR1 LNHDA, CDR2 SQIVND (reference sequence). V trimming: 1 base; J trimming: 7 bases; junction bases outside the gene matches: 6. The CDR3 sequence is 16 residues long. The CDR3 nucleotides read TGTGCCAGTAGTATAGCTGCAGGGGGCAAAAATTCACCCCTCCACTTT. This gives the protein CASSIAAGGKNSPLHF.

This sequence joins TRBV21-1 and TRBJ2-6; the D segment call TRBD1 is taken from the table without a DNA check. TRBV21-1 is labeled a pseudogene. The CDR3 is made up of 15 amino acids. The CDR3 sequence is CASSTGEDGANVLTF. Written as DNA, the CDR3 is TGTGCCAGTTCGACAGGGGAGGACGGGGCCAACGTCCTGACTTTC.

This clone has only one observation. The J gene is TRBJ2-4, the V gene TRBV18; 11 bases agree with TRBD1. The germline CDR1 and CDR2 sequences are KGHSH and LQKENI. This CDR3 is built from 16 residues. V dropped 4 bases and J dropped 7; count of bases not matched to a gene: 9. CDR3 nucleotide sequence: TGTGCCAGCTCACTACGGGACAGGGGGTATCGGAACATTCAGTACTTC. Translating gives CASSLRDRGYRNIQYF.

The rearrangement joins TRBV30 to TRBJ1-3; D may be TRBD1 (5 bases). V gave up 6 bases and J gave up 1 base, with 7 bases separating them. The germline gives CDR1 GTSNPN, CDR2 SVGIG (reference sequence). This CDR3 has 12 residues. CDR3 DNA: TGTGCCTGTAGGGGTTCTGGAAACACCATATATTTT. It specifies CACRGSGNTIYF.

This chain links TRBV7-8 with TRBJ2-3; 8 positions match TRBD2. The germline V gene encodes CDR1 SGHVS and CDR2 FQNEAQ. V lost 5 bases and J lost 8; bases outside the gene matches: 15. CDR3 length: 16 residues. The CDR3 sequence: CASSPIEAREEGTQYF. CDR3 nucleotides: TGTGCCAGCAGCCCTATTGAGGCGCGGGAGGAAGGTACGCAGTATTTT.

V usage is TRBV30 and J usage is TRBJ1-2; D remains unclear. The length of the CDR3 is 11 residues. V gave up 3 bases and J gave up 0 bases, with 2 bases separating them. Per germline, CDR1 GTSNPN and CDR2 SVGIG (reference sequence). In nucleotides, the CDR3 is TGTGCCTGGAGGACTAACTATGGCTACACCTTC. It specifies CAWRTNYGYTF.

V and J are TRBV29-1 and TRBJ2-5, with 11 bases matching TRBD1. The CDR3 loop spans 18 amino acids. Unmatched junction bases numbered 10, after V lost 1 base and J lost 0 bases. In germline, CDR1 is SQVTM, CDR2 ANQGSEA. The CDR3 nucleotides read TGCAGCGTTGAAGGCCTATCTTGGGACAGGGGGTACCAAGAGACCCAGTACTTC. It yields the protein CSVEGLSWDRGYQETQYF.

This chain joins TRBV7-6 and TRBJ2-7, with 9 bases matching TRBD1. This CDR3 has 17 amino acids. V lost 5 bases and J lost 1; bases outside the gene matches: 12. The germline V gene encodes CDR1 SGHVS and CDR2 FNYEAQ. The CDR3 region has the DNA TGTGCCAGCAGCGACTATTTCGGACAGGGGTTATCCTACGAGCAGTACTTC. Translated, it gives CASSDYFGQGLSYEQYF.

This clone was observed once. The CDR3 is CASSLFFSSYNEQFF. In nucleotides, the CDR3 is TGTGCCAGCAGCCTATTCTTTAGCTCCTACAATGAGCAGTTCTTC. The chain couples TRBV7-8 to TRBJ2-1; no reliable D call. The germline CDR1 and CDR2 sequences are SGHVS and FQNEAQ. This CDR3 region has 15 residues. The V and J ends lost 5 bases and 0 bases respectively, with 11 bases between them.

V gene TRBV2 combines with J gene TRBJ2-7, with D possibly being TRBD1 (5 bases). Between the trimmed V and J ends, which lost 3 bases and 4 bases, there was a span of 10 bases. The CDR3 extends over 13 amino acids. Per germline, CDR1 SNHLY and CDR2 FYNNEI. The CDR3 here is CASSEEKGYEQYF. The CDR3 DNA is TGTGCCAGCAGTGAGGAGAAGGGGTACGAGCAGTACTTC.

J is TRBJ1-1 and V is TRBV30; D is unclear. The CDR3 has 14 amino acids. The V and J ends lost 1 base and 4 bases respectively, with 13 bases between them. Germline assignment: CDR1 GTSNPN and CDR2 SVGIG (reference sequence). CDR3 in DNA: TGTGCCTGGAGTGGGGCAGTATTGGGCACTGAAGCTTTCTTT. Encoded protein: CAWSGAVLGTEAFF.

The CDR3 DNA reads TGTGCCAGCAGGGGCACTTATACTAACTATGGCTACACCTTC. Its protein is CASRGTYTNYGYTF. V gene TRBV2 combines with J gene TRBJ1-2; D remains unclear. With 6 bases removed from V and 0 bases from J, the gap between germline ends came to 11 bases. CDR1 SNHLY and CDR2 FYNNEI come from the germline V gene. CDR3 length: 14 amino acids.

V gene TRBV12-5 combines with J gene TRBJ2-1, with TRBD1 identical over 10 bases. Per the germline V gene, CDR1 is LGHNT and CDR2 is FRNRAP. V shed 7 bases and J 4 bases; nucleotides not matched to a gene: 4. The length of the CDR3 is 14 residues. DNA of the CDR3: TGTGCTAGTGTTCCGGGACAGGGGTACAATGAGCAGTTCTTC. Amino acid sequence: CASVPGQGYNEQFF.

V is TRBV11-2 and J is TRBJ2-7; D is unresolved. The length of the CDR3 is 12 residues. V lost 1 base and J lost 6, with 7 bases in between. Germline values: CDR1 SGHAT, CDR2 FQNNGV. The CDR3 nucleotides are TGTGCCAGCAGCTTAGGGACGCCCGAGCAGTACTTC. Protein product: CASSLGTPEQYF.

The J gene is TRBJ2-2, the V gene TRBV21-1. TRBV21-1 is designated a pseudogene. CDR3 length equals 15 residues. The CDR3 region has the DNA TGTGCCAGCAGCAATCCGGGGGCGGGGACCGGGGAGCTGTTTTTT. Amino acid sequence: CASSNPGAGTGELFF.

This clone has only one observation. The chain combines TRBV5-6 with TRBJ1-2; 9 bases agree with TRBD1. Germline CDR1 is SGHDT and CDR2 is YYEEEE. This CDR3 has 15 amino acids. V shed 5 bases and J 5 bases; nucleotides not matched to a gene: 10. The CDR3: CASRPGQGIWYGYTF. In nucleotides, the CDR3 is TGTGCCAGCAGGCCAGGACAGGGGATTTGGTATGGCTACACCTTC.

This chain joins TRBV7-2 and TRBJ1-5; TRBD1 matches 8 bases. Germline CDR1 reads SGHTA; CDR2 reads FQGNSA. The CDR3 runs 13 residues. V was clipped by 4 bases and J by 5 bases; unmatched bases: 1. The CDR3 spells CASSYRGDQPQHF. The CDR3 DNA reads TGTGCCAGCAGCTACAGGGGGGATCAGCCCCAGCATTTT.

The genes are TRBV29-1 and TRBJ1-1, with D tentatively TRBD1 (6 bases). Trimming took 3 bases from V and 9 from J, leaving 17 bases between them. Germline lookup yields CDR1 SQVTM and CDR2 ANQGSEA. The CDR3 covers 13 residues. The CDR3, as DNA: TGCAGCGTTGATCGGGCGGGGAGGGGGAAAGCTTTCTTT. This codes for CSVDRAGRGKAFF.

The CDR3 coding sequence is TGTGCCAGCAGGGCCGCGGAGCGGGGATTTCAAGAGACCCAGTACTTC. Its protein is CASRAAERGFQETQYF. This chain connects TRBV11-3 to TRBJ2-5, with 7 bases matching TRBD2. Trimming at V came to 6 bases and at J to 2 bases, leaving 12 bases not matched to a gene. CDR3 size: 16 residues. The V gene's germline CDR1 is SGHNT and CDR2 YENEEA.

This chain connects TRBV19 to TRBJ1-1, with D tentatively TRBD1 (6 bases). Germline V gene sequence: CDR1 LNHDA, CDR2 SQIVND (reference sequence). The CDR3 extends over 14 amino acids. V was pared by 5 bases and J by 0 bases, with 10 bases between. This CDR3 is CASSVQGLNTEAFF. DNA of the CDR3: TGTGCCAGTAGTGTACAGGGACTGAACACTGAAGCTTTCTTT. Complete variable domain (other parts from reference TRBV19 and TRBJ1-1): DGGITQSPKYLFRKEGQNVTLSCEQNLNHDAMYWYRQDPGQGLRLIYYSQIVNDFQKGDIAEGYSVSREKKESFPLTVTSAQKNPTAFYLCASSVQGLNTEAFFGQGTRLTVV.

The chain combines TRBV28 with TRBJ2-3; weak D call: TRBD2 (6 bases). There are 17 residues in the CDR3. Germline values: CDR1 MDHEN, CDR2 SYDVKM. V dropped 3 bases and J dropped 5 bases, with 21 bases sitting between them. Written as DNA, the CDR3 is TGTGCCAGCAGTTTCATTATAAAGGGACGGGAGAGAGATACGCAGTATTTT. Its protein product is CASSFIIKGRERDTQYF.

The J gene is TRBJ1-5, the V gene TRBV7-2, with no clear D. The CDR3 length is 13 residues. Germline assignment: CDR1 SGHTA and CDR2 FQGNSA. The germline V and J ends were trimmed by 4 bases and 3 bases, with 7 bases remaining between them. CDR3 sequence (DNA): TGTGCCAGCAGCTCCCTACCCAATCAGCCCCAGCATTTT. This translates into CASSSLPNQPQHF.

The genes are TRBV5-6 and TRBJ2-1; 10 bases agree with TRBD1. There are 16 residues in the CDR3. Germline V CDR1 and CDR2: SGHDT, YYEEEE. The V and J ends lost 0 bases and 11 bases, in that order; junction bases with no gene match: 11. CDR3 coding DNA: TGTGCCAGCAGCTTGGTCTGGGACAGGGGCGTCCTGCAGCAGTTCTTC. Translated, it gives CASSLVWDRGVLQQFF.

This clone came up once. The J gene is TRBJ1-5, the V gene TRBV4-2; TRBD1 might be the D (6 bases). There are 15 residues in the CDR3. CDR1 and CDR2 (germline): LGHNA, YNFKEQ. The ends were cut back, 1 base at V and 6 bases at J, with 13 bases in the middle. The CDR3, as DNA: TGTGCCAGCAGCCAAGGCCTTTCAGGGGTTCAGCCCCAGCATTTT. Protein product: CASSQGLSGVQPQHF.

The chain is built from TRBV6-2 or TRBV6-3 and TRBJ1-1; no clear D. The V and J ends lost 6 bases and 3 bases respectively, with 23 bases between them. Germline CDR1 and CDR2: MNHEY and SVGEGT. This CDR3 region has 17 residues. The CDR3 reads CASSLVMFREVDTEAFF. CDR3 in DNA: TGTGCCAGCAGCCTAGTGATGTTTAGGGAAGTGGACACTGAAGCTTTCTTT.

V gene TRBV4-3 combines with J gene TRBJ2-5, with TRBD2 matching 10 bases. The J segment lost 1 base and the V segment lost 0 bases, leaving 5 bases of the junction unmatched. The CDR3 is 17 amino acids. CDR1 and CDR2 from the germline V gene are LGHNA and YSLEER. The CDR3 nucleotides read TGCGCCAGCAGCCAAGAGTCACTAGCGGGACCCCAAGAGACCCAGTACTTC. This sequence encodes CASSQESLAGPQETQYF.

V usage is TRBV28 and J usage is TRBJ1-2, with unresolved D. Per germline, CDR1 MDHEN and CDR2 SYDVKM. Trimming cost V 6 bases and J 4 bases, with 18 bases left between them. This CDR3 region has 15 residues. In DNA form, the CDR3 reads TGTGCCAGCAGCCCTGGAGGTTGGGCCGGCTATGGCTACACCTTC. This translates into CASSPGGWAGYGYTF.